This TCR beta chain was sequenced during a study of T cells in tuberculosis. Study conclusions and caveats: Selection depended on which cryopreserved specimens were available. Shorter CDR3-alpha in active tuberculosis partly drove smaller distances. Smaller distances to GMM-specific TCRs suggested their expansion in active tuberculosis.

In this sample, this clone turned up once. Its antigen is not identified. The table came from immunoSEQ multiplex PCR; TCRdb's copy has only in-frame clones and leaves some out. Here the sample spans 37,000 or so clones, approximately 94% being singletons. Adolescents were screened for latent TB by skin test and IGRA. In germline, CDR1 is MNHEY, CDR2 SMNVEV (reference sequence). The CDR3 sequence is 16 residues long. Trimming at V came to 5 bases and at J to 5 bases, leaving 13 bases not matched to a gene. The chain uses TRBV27 and TRBJ2-7; 9 bases agree with TRBD1. The sequenced material came from PBMCs. The sequence was obtained from a donor between 5 and 29 years old with latent tuberculosis or without tuberculosis infection. Some clones in this sample may be carry-over from other donors' samples. Written as DNA, the CDR3 is TGTGCCAGCAGTGTGGACCGGGACAGGGAGCCGGACGAGCAGTACTTC. Translation gives CASSVDRDREPDEQYF.